Described below is a single T cell receptor beta chain sequence and its context. The CDR3 has 14 amino acids. Germline lookup yields CDR1 ENHRY and CDR2 SYGVKD. TCRdb reprocessed the 5' RACE reads, with one entry per CDR3 protein and no DNA. The listing records 160,000 or so distinct CDR3 sequences. The data derive from a study of monozygotic twins with inflammatory bowel disease. The authors drew roughly 2.5 ml of blood from each donor. J is TRBJ1-1 and V is TRBV10-3. The receptor comes from a human donor with ulcerative colitis or Crohn's disease, or a healthy co-twin of an affected twin (not recorded which). The sample was blood. The CDR3: CAITQAGLGTEAFF.